This T cell receptor beta chain was found in a study of blood T cell repertoires in COVID-19. Study-level background: The United States, Italy and Spain were the sources of the acute and convalescent COVID-19 samples. The analysed material was cDNA or gDNA that came from T cells, B-cell-depleted T cells, or PBMCs.

Authors' processing steps: Cell counts per sample came from amplifying reference gene primers. Libraries were prepared by immunoSEQ multiplex PCR; TCRdb keeps only in-frame clonotypes and omits some of them. V, J and clone size reflect that table, while D and trimming were determined from the DNA. The profile shows about 83,000 clones, about 76% of them singletons. This CDR3 is 16 amino acids long. Germline lookup yields CDR1 SGDLS and CDR2 YYNGEE. The ends were cut back, 0 bases at V and 3 bases at J, with 14 bases in the middle. The source of this sequence is a woman aged 80 or older with active or convalescent COVID-19. The chain links TRBV9 to TRBJ2-3, with D possibly TRBD2 on 7 matching bases. Sequenced: peripheral blood. CDR3 sequence (DNA): TGTGCCAGCAGCGTAGTGTCGGGGGGCGATACAGATACGCAGTATTTT. Translation gives CASSVVSGGDTDTQYF.